This TCR beta chain was obtained from a study of regulatory T cells in long-lasting Graves disease. The sample holds a few counts of this clonotype. Time point in this sample: persistent/refractory GD, antithyroid drugs over 5 years with positive TRAb. From PBMCs, RNA was extracted and then used to make the TCR library. V dropped 6 bases and J dropped 1; count of bases not matched to a gene: 2. Germline values: CDR1 SQVTM, CDR2 ANQGSEA. The length of the CDR3 is 13 residues. With iRepertoire HTBI primers and Arm-PCR of CDR3 regions, TCR beta libraries were built. In TCRdb, the multiplex PCR reads were re-called with MiXCR into one record per CDR3 protein. This table has a few hundred thousand distinct CDR3 sequences, 20% to 30% appearing once.

The starting material was peripheral blood mononuclear cells (PBMCs), obtained when the disease was refractory, from a patient treated with antithyroid drugs. The clonotype originates from a female donor with Graves disease. This chain connects TRBV29-1 to TRBJ2-7; the match to TRBD2 covers 11 bases. The DNA for the CDR3 is TGCAGCGTAGTAGCGGGAGGGTCCTACGAGCAGTACTTC. The encoded protein is CSVVAGGSYEQYF.